Presented here are 7 T cell receptor beta chains from one specimen sequenced in a study of T cell responses to AZD1222 COVID-19 vaccine. TCRdb keeps only in-frame clones here, not all; method: immunoSEQ multiplex PCR. The table shows 150,000 to 200,000 clones, with 94% occurring only once. The material was peripheral blood, obtained 28 days after the second AZD1222 dose. The source is an adult who received the AZD1222 COVID-19 vaccine.

In regard to this clone: This same CDR3 is encoded by further DNA sequences in the sample. The chain links TRBV19 to TRBJ1-5; D ambiguous. V lost 3 bases and J lost 2, with 5 bases in between. CDR3 size: 13 residues. CDR1 is LNHDA, CDR2 SQIVND, per germline (reference sequence). The CDR3 DNA follows: TGTGCCAGTAGTATTGGGGGCAATCAGCCCCAGCATTTT. Protein: CASSIGGNQPQHF. Looking up the rest from reference TRBV19 and TRBJ1-5 gives the full variable domain: DGGITQSPKYLFRKEGQNVTLSCEQNLNHDAMYWYRQDPGQGLRLIYYSQIVNDFQKGDIAEGYSVSREKKESFPLTVTSAQKNPTAFYLCASSIGGNQPQHFGDGTRLSIL.

The chain couples TRBV4-2 to TRBJ1-3, with 11 nucleotides matching TRBD1. The CDR3 is made up of 16 amino acids. The V gene's germline CDR1 is LGHNA and CDR2 YNFKEQ. The V and J ends lost 4 bases and 3 bases, in that order; junction bases with no gene match: 5. The CDR3 is CASSRGTGGFGNTIYF. The CDR3 DNA reads TGTGCCAGCAGCCGCGGGACAGGGGGTTTTGGAAACACCATATATTTT.

This chain joins TRBV5-4 and TRBJ1-5, with D tentatively TRBD1 (5 bases). The length of the CDR3 is 13 residues. Trimming cost V 4 bases and J 3 bases, with 8 bases left between them. CDR1 is SGHNT, CDR2 YYREEE, per germline (reference sequence). The DNA of the CDR3 is TGTGCCAGCAGCGACAGCTTCAATCAGCCCCAGCATTTT. Translating gives CASSDSFNQPQHF. Full variable domain (missing parts from reference TRBV5-4 and TRBJ1-5): ETGVTQSPTHLIKTRGQQVTLRCSSQSGHNTVSWYQQALGQGPQFIFQYYREEENGRGNFPPRFSGLQFPNYSSELNVNALELDDSALYLCASSDSFNQPQHFGDGTRLSIL.

V usage is TRBV7-8 and J usage is TRBJ2-1; the match to TRBD1 covers 10 bases. The germline V gene has CDR1 SGHVS and CDR2 FQNEAQ. CDR3 length: 16 amino acids. V shed 3 bases, J shed 4 bases, and the junction held 6 bases outside the gene matches. The CDR3 protein is CASSFGTGVVYNEQFF. The CDR3 coding sequence is TGTGCCAGCAGCTTCGGGACAGGGGTTGTGTACAATGAGCAGTTCTTC.

This chain joins TRBV3-1 (or the pseudogene TRBV3-2) and TRBJ2-5, with TRBD1 matching 9 bases. Per germline, CDR1 LGHDT and CDR2 YNNKEL (reference sequence). The V and J ends lost 3 bases and 4 bases, in that order; junction bases with no gene match: 6. This CDR3 contains 15 residues. The CDR3 reads CASSQGTGGLETQYF. In DNA form, the CDR3 reads TGTGCCAGCAGCCAGGGAACAGGGGGCTTAGAGACCCAGTACTTC.

CDR3: CASSIGTGGRPQHF. The CDR3 DNA reads TGTGCCAGCAGCATAGGGACAGGGGGTCGGCCCCAGCATTTT. The chain is built from TRBV21-1 and TRBJ1-5; the listed D gene, TRBD1, was not tested against the DNA. TRBV21-1 is assigned pseudogene status. The CDR3 is 14 residues long.

The chain is built from TRBV7-9 and TRBJ1-5, with D possibly being TRBD1 (5 bases). This CDR3 is 17 amino acids long. Looked up from germline, CDR1 is SEHNR and CDR2 is FQNEAQ (reference sequence). V lost 1 base, J lost 4 bases, and 17 bases lay in between. The CDR3 DNA is TGTGCCAGCAGCTTAGGGGGGAGAGAGGGCAAAAATCAGCCCCAGCATTTT. It is translated as CASSLGGREGKNQPQHF.